The text below deals with one T cell receptor beta chain. The table lists this clonotype with many counts. The specificity of this receptor is unknown. No base-level quality is on record; no much larger clone is a single base apart. The data derive from a study of CD8+CD57+ T cells in acquired aplastic anemia (dated by TCRdb to about 2018). Context from the whole study: DNA extracted from sorted CD4+ and CD8+ cells had a mean of around 3 ug, with a range of about 0.18 to 27.4 ug. CD8+CD57+ expansion was defined as frequency above the mean frequency observed in healthy subjects. Points the paper makes about the study in general: Over 25 CD8+ CDR3 sequences were found in both patients and controls but appeared to be highly expressed in patients and within the immunodominant clones of the patients. No significant difference in CD8+ Simpson's diversity was found between patients and healthy controls (P=0.060).

TCR beta VDJ combination and CDR3 sequence profiling used genomic DNA as the template. TCR repertoire sequencing was run on an Illumina HiSeq 2000. From the authors' description of their analysis: TRBV/TRBJ rearrangement plots, CDR3 size and DJ length profiles, and Simpson's diversity index were used to assess repertoires. The most abundant DNA sequence in the deep sequencing data was taken as the immunodominant clone. CDR3 amino acid sequences were screened for sharing across subjects and compared with published repertoires and the VDJdb database. TCRdb reprocessing: public reads trimmed at Q25 with fastp, clones called with MiXCR, in-frame beta chains kept. When rows share a CDR3 protein, they turn into one entry using the most common DNA and genes. The V and J calls shown here were made by TCRdb, not taken from the authors' results. The sample data list approximately 180,000 distinct CDR3 sequences, and 50% to 65% of these were observed just once. The ten biggest clones cover about 44% of the sample.

Patients chosen for sequencing had shown expansion of CD8+CD57+ cells by flow cytometry. Severe acquired aplastic anemia was diagnosed in all patients according to International Study of Aplastic Anemia and Agranulocytosis and Camitta criteria. At the time blood was sampled, none of the patients had received any therapy. TCR repertoires of sorted CD4+ and CD8+ blood T cells from severe aplastic anemia patients and healthy subjects were deep-sequenced in the study. Patients were enrolled under clinicaltrials.gov protocols 00001620, 01623167, 00001397, 00071045, 00081523 and 00961064 in the USA. Ficoll-Paque density gradient centrifugation was used to isolate peripheral blood mononuclear cells. Before DNA was extracted, CD4+ and CD8+ T cells were sorted using either FACS or magnetic beads. According to the germline V gene, CDR1 reads SGHRS and CDR2 reads YFSETQ. The CDR3 holds 14 amino acids from the cysteine to the phenylalanine. Only the CDR3 region is kept as DNA, spanning 42 bases read in frame from base 1. V is clipped by 0 bases and J by 2 bases, and the sequence between their germline boundaries is 8 bases long.

Recombination joined TRBV5-1 with TRBJ1-1; the D gene is not confidently resolved. This TCR was sampled from a human donor with aplastic anemia. The source material was sorted CD4+, CD8+, or CD8+CD57+ T cells (not recorded which) from PBMCs. In nucleotides, the sequence is TGCGCCAGCAGCTTGGAGCCACTCAACACTGAAGCTTTCTTT. Its protein product is CASSLEPLNTEAFF.